This passage covers 19 T cell receptor beta chains from one sample sequenced in a study of Ad26.COV2.S vaccination and SARS-CoV-2 variants. Assay: immunoSEQ multiplex PCR; the TCRdb copy retains only in-frame clones and omits some. The repertoire holds fewer than 900,000 clones, with roughly 90% as singletons. This sample's treatment: 19 received Ad26.COV2.S at low or high dose, single or two shots; roughly five received placebo; per-sample allocation not given. Sampling was done on day 63 after the first vaccine or placebo injection. The sample consisted of peripheral blood, taken in a trial of Ad26.COV2.S vaccine versus placebo. Receptor source: a person aged 18-60 years who received the Ad26.COV2.S COVID-19 vaccine or a placebo.

The V gene is TRBV4-2, the J gene TRBJ1-1; D is ambiguous. The germline V gene encodes CDR1 LGHNA and CDR2 YNFKEQ. This CDR3 comprises 13 residues. Trimming removed 1 base at V and 1 base at J, with 4 bases between. CDR3 DNA sequence: TGTGCCAGCAGCCAAGCGGCGAACACTGAAGCTTTCTTT. It encodes CASSQAANTEAFF.

V is TRBV19 and J is TRBJ1-5, with 8 nucleotides matching TRBD1. The germline V gene encodes CDR1 LNHDA and CDR2 SQIVND (reference sequence). The CDR3 totals 13 residues. V dropped 8 bases and J dropped 13; count of bases not matched to a gene: 13. In nucleotides, the CDR3 is TGTGCCAGTGACCTCATAGGACAGGGAGGGCAGCATTTT. Protein sequence: CASDLIGQGGQHF.

This clone was observed a handful of times. This chain connects TRBV5-8 to TRBJ2-1; 15 bases fit TRBD2. The CDR3 runs to 19 residues. V dropped 4 bases and J dropped 5; count of bases not matched to a gene: 13. The germline gives CDR1 SGHTS, CDR2 YDEGEE. The CDR3 loop is CASSPGLAGGWFTDNEQFF. The CDR3 DNA follows: TGTGCCAGCAGCCCCGGACTAGCGGGAGGGTGGTTTACGGACAATGAGCAGTTCTTC. Full variable domain (remainder filled in from reference TRBV5-8 and TRBJ2-1): EAGVTQSPTHLIKTRGQQATLRCSPISGHTSVYWYQQALGLGLQFLLWYDEGEERNRGNFPPRFSGRQFPNYSSELNVNALELEDSALYLCASSPGLAGGWFTDNEQFFGPGTRLTVL.

This rearrangement joins TRBV29-1 to TRBJ1-3, with no clear D. V was trimmed by 1 base and J by 4 bases, leaving 8 bases between them. This CDR3 is 13 amino acids long. Germline V lookup: CDR1 SQVTM, CDR2 ANQGSEA. The DNA for the CDR3 is TGCAGCGTTGAAGCCAACTTGGGAAACACCATATATTTT. It translates to CSVEANLGNTIYF.

This chain uses TRBV23-1 with TRBJ2-7; 7 bases agree with TRBD1. TRBV23-1 carries the ORF label, with uncertain function. Trimming cost V 0 bases and J 1 base; bases outside gene matches: 3. The CDR3 spans 15 residues. The CDR3 nucleotides read TGCGCCAGCAGTCAATCGCCAGGGGGATCCTACGAGCAGTACTTC. Its translation: CASSQSPGGSYEQYF.

V gene TRBV29-1 combines with J gene TRBJ2-1; unclear D gene. Trimming took off 6 bases at V and 4 bases at J, with 7 bases between the two ends. Per the germline V gene, CDR1 is SQVTM and CDR2 is ANQGSEA. This CDR3 has 11 residues. CDR3 DNA: TGCAGCGTACCCGTGTACAATGAGCAGTTCTTC. It is translated as CSVPVYNEQFF.

The chain couples TRBV13 to TRBJ1-1, with D hard to call. The CDR3 totals 12 residues. The germline V gene has CDR1 PRHDT and CDR2 FYEKMQ (reference sequence). The V and J ends lost 5 bases and 1 base respectively, with 5 bases between them. The CDR3 reads CASSPTNTEAFF. CDR3 DNA: TGTGCCAGCAGCCCAACGAACACTGAAGCTTTCTTT.

The J gene is TRBJ2-2, the V gene TRBV24-1; D remains unclear. Trimming shortened V by 4 bases and J by 1 base, and 15 bases separated the two germline ends. This CDR3 region has 17 residues. The germline gives CDR1 KGHDR, CDR2 SFDVKD. The CDR3 protein is CATSDRLSAMNTGELFF. The CDR3 bases are TGTGCCACCAGTGACCGCCTATCGGCGATGAACACCGGGGAGCTGTTTTTT.

The V gene is TRBV30, the J gene TRBJ2-3; possible D gene TRBD2, 5 bases. The germline gives CDR1 GTSNPN, CDR2 SVGIG (reference sequence). Trimming shortened V by 8 bases and J by 3 bases, and 15 bases separated the two germline ends. CDR3 length: 13 amino acids. DNA of the CDR3: TGTGCCGGTGGGGAGTCCTCGACAGATACGCAGTATTTT. Its protein is CAGGESSTDTQYF. The full variable domain, its missing parts supplied by reference TRBV30 and TRBJ2-3, is SQTIHQWPATLVQPVGSPLSLECTVEGTSNPNLYWYRQAAGRGLQLLFYSVGIGQISSEVPQNLSASRPQDRQFILSSKKLLLSDSGFYLCAGGESSTDTQYFGPGTRLTVL.

This sequence joins TRBV29-1 and TRBJ1-1, with D maybe TRBD1 (6 bases). With 4 bases removed from V and 7 bases from J, the gap between germline ends came to 16 bases. The CDR3 runs to 13 residues. Germline V lookup: CDR1 SQVTM, CDR2 ANQGSEA. For the CDR3, the DNA is TGCAGCGTTGGGGGGGCCAGGCCTATTGAAGCTTTCTTT. The encoded protein is CSVGGARPIEAFF.

The rearrangement joins TRBV24-1 to TRBJ2-5; TRBD1 matches 7 bases. Germline V gives CDR1 KGHDR, CDR2 SFDVKD. The CDR3 sequence is 12 residues long. The trim removed 9 bases at V and 4 bases at J, leaving 4 bases unmatched. The CDR3 coding sequence is TGTGCCACCTCAGGGGGTTCAGAGACCCAGTACTTC. Amino acids: CATSGGSETQYF.

This clone has only one observation. This sequence joins TRBV29-1 and TRBJ2-1; the D is unclear. The CDR3 length is 14 residues. V lost 2 bases to trimming and J lost 6 bases, with 14 bases between them. CDR1 and CDR2 (germline): SQVTM, ANQGSEA. Here the CDR3 DNA reads TGCAGCGTTGAACTTCTGGGGTTTGGCAATGAGCAGTTCTTC. This encodes CSVELLGFGNEQFF.

The chain is built from TRBV7-8 and TRBJ2-1, with 14 bases identical to TRBD2. This CDR3 has 18 amino acids. With 5 bases clipped from V and 0 bases from J, the junction kept 6 bases outside the gene matches. The germline CDR1 and CDR2 sequences are SGHVS and FQNEAQ. This chain's CDR3 is CASSPGTSGGSSYNEQFF. DNA for the CDR3: TGTGCCAGCAGCCCTGGGACTAGCGGGGGTAGCTCCTACAATGAGCAGTTCTTC.

This clone was observed a few times. The gene calls are TRBV28 and TRBJ1-2; TRBD1 aligns across 8 bases. The CDR3 contains 14 residues. The V segment lost 6 bases and the J segment 6 bases; nucleotides outside the gene matches: 9. Germline assignment: CDR1 MDHEN and CDR2 SYDVKM. The CDR3 loop is CASRPAGGLDGYTF. The DNA for the CDR3 is TGTGCCAGCAGGCCGGCAGGGGGCTTGGATGGCTACACCTTC.

This clone has more than one count but fewer than ten. This chain uses TRBV7-2 with TRBJ1-2; D unclear. The CDR3 covers 13 residues. Germline V lookup: CDR1 SGHTA, CDR2 FQGNSA. V was trimmed by 2 bases and J by 4 bases, leaving 8 bases between them. CDR3: CASSLNYGYGYTF. In nucleotides, the CDR3 is TGTGCCAGCAGCTTAAATTATGGCTATGGCTACACCTTC.

V and J are TRBV6-5 and TRBJ2-1; D gene ambiguous. The V gene's germline CDR1 is MNHEY and CDR2 SVGAGI. The CDR3 is 15 residues long. V lost 7 bases, J lost 0 bases, and 13 bases lay in between. This chain's CDR3 is CASKFSESSYNEQFF. The DNA for the CDR3 is TGTGCCAGCAAGTTCTCCGAGAGCTCCTACAATGAGCAGTTCTTC.

The V call is TRBV29-1, the J call TRBJ1-1; D remains ambiguous. Germline-derived CDR1 and CDR2 are SQVTM and ANQGSEA. The CDR3 consists of 11 residues. The CDR3 sequence: CSGAQETEAFF. As DNA, the CDR3 is TGCAGTGGTGCTCAAGAGACTGAAGCTTTCTTT.

The rearrangement uses TRBV3-1 (or the pseudogene TRBV3-2) and TRBJ2-1, with 8 bases matching TRBD1. The ends lost 3 bases at V and 6 bases at J; junction bases unmatched: 4. The CDR3 spans 14 residues. CDR1 is LGHDT and CDR2 is YNNKEL in the germline V gene (reference sequence). DNA for the CDR3: TGTGCCAGCAGCCAGACAGGGGCGTCCAATGAGCAGTTCTTC. Protein product: CASSQTGASNEQFF.

The J gene is TRBJ1-2, the V gene TRBV6-6; a weak D match, TRBD1 (5 bases). This CDR3 contains 14 residues. V shed 2 bases and J shed 6 bases, with 13 bases lying between them. Germline CDR1 and CDR2: MNHNY and SVGAGI (reference sequence). The DNA for the CDR3 is TGTGCCAGCAGTTACGGCCCCCAGGGTAATGGCTACACCTTC. Translating gives CASSYGPQGNGYTF.